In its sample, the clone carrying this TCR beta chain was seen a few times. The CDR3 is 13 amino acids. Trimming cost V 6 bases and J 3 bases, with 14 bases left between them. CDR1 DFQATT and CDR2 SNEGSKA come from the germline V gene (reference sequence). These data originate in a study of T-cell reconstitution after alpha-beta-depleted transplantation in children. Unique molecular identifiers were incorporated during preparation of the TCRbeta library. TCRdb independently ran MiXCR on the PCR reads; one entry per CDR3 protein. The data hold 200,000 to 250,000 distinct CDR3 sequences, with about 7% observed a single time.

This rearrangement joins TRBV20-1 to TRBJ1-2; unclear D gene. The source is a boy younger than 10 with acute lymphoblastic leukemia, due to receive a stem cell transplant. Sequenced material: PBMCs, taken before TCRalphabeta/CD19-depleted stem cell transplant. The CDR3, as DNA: TGCAGTGCCAAACGGGGAGAGGACTATGGCTACACCTTC. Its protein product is CSAKRGEDYGYTF.